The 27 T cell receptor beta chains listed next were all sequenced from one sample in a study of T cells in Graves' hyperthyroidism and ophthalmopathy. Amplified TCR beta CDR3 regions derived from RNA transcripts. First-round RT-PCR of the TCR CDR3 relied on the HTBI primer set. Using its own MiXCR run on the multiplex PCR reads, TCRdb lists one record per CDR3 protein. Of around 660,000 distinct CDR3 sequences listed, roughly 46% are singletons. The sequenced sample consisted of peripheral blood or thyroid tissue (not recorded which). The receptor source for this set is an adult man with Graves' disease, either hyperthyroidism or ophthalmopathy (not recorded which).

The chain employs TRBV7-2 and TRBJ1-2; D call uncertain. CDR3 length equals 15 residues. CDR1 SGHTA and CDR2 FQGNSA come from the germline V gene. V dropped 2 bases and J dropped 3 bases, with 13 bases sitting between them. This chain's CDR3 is CASSLQPQLDYGYTF. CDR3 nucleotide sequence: TGTGCCAGCAGCTTACAGCCACAACTTGACTATGGCTACACCTTC.

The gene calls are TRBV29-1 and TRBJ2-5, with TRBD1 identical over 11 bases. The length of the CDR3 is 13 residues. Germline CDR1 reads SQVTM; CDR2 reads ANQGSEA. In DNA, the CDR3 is TGCAGTCGGGACAGGGGGTACCAAGAGACCCAGTACTTC. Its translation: CSRDRGYQETQYF. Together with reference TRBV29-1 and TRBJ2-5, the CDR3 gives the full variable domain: SAVISQKPSRDICQRGTSLTIQCQVDSQVTMMFWYRQQPGQSLTLIATANQGSEATYESGFVIDKFPISRPNLTFSTLTVSNMSPEDSSIYLCSRDRGYQETQYFGPGTRLLVL.

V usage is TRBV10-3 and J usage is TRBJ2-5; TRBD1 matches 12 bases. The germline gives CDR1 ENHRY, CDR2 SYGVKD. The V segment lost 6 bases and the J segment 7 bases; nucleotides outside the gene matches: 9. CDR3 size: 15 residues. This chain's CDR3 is CAIRTGTGGARTQYF. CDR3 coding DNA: TGTGCCATCAGGACCGGGACAGGGGGCGCGAGGACCCAGTACTTC.

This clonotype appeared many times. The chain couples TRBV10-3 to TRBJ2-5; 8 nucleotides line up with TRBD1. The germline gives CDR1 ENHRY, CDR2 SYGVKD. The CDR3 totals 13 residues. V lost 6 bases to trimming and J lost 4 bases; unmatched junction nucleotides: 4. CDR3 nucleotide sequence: TGTGCCATCAGGGACAGGGTGGGAGAGACCCAGTACTTC. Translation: CAIRDRVGETQYF.

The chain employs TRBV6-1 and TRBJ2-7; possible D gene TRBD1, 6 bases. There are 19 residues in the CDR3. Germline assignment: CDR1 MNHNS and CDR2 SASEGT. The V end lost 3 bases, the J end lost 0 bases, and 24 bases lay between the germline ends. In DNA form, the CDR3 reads TGTGCCAGCAGTGACGGACGGGTCCTGGGGGCACGGCCCTCCTACGAGCAGTACTTC. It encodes CASSDGRVLGARPSYEQYF.

CDR3 nucleotides: TGCAGCGTTGCGTCAGGCCTTTCCTACGAGCAGTACTTC. Translation gives CSVASGLSYEQYF. The chain couples TRBV20-1 to TRBJ2-7, with D uncertain. The germline V gene has CDR1 DFQATT and CDR2 SNEGSKA (reference sequence). The CDR3 consists of 13 residues.

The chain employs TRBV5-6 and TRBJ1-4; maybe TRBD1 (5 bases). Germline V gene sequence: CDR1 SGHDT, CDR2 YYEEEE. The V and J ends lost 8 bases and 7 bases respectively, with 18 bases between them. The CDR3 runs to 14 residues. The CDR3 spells CASSTPGGSEKLFF. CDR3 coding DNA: TGTGCCAGTAGTACTCCGGGGGGATCTGAAAAACTGTTTTTT.

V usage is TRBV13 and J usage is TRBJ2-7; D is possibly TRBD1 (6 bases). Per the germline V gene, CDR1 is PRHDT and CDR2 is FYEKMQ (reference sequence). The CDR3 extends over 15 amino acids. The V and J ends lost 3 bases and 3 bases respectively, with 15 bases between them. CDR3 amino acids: CASSLAWQGGYEQYF. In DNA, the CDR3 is TGTGCCAGCAGCTTGGCCTGGCAAGGGGGCTACGAGCAGTACTTC.

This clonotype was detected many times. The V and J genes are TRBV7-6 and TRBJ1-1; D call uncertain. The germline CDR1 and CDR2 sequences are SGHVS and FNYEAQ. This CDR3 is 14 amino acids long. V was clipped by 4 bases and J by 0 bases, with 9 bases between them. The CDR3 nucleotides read TGTGCCAGCAGCTCAAGGACGGTGAACACTGAAGCTTTCTTT. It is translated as CASSSRTVNTEAFF.

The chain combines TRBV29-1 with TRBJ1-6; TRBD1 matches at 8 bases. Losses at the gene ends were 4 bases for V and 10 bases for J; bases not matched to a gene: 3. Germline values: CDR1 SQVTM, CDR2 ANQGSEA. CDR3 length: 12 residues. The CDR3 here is CSVGTGRSPLHF. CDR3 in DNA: TGCAGCGTTGGGACAGGGAGGTCACCCCTCCACTTT.

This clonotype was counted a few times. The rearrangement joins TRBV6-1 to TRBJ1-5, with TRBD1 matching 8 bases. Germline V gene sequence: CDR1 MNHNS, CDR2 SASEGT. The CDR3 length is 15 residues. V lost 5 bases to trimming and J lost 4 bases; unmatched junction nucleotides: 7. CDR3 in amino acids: CASSSYGQGNQPQHF. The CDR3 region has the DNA TGTGCCAGCAGTTCCTATGGACAGGGAAATCAGCCCCAGCATTTT.

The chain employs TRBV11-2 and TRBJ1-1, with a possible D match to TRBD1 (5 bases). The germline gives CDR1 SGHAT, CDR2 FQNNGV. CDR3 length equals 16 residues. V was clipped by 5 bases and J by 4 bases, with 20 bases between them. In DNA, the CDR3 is TGTGCCAGCAGCCCATTATCTCGGGGGGGAGTCACTGAAGCTTTCTTT. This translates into CASSPLSRGGVTEAFF.

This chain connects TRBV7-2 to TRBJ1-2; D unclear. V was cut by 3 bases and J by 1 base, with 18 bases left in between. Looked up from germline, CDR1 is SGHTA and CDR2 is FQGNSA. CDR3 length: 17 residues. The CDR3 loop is CASSFISRRVFNYGYTF. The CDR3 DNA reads TGTGCCAGCAGCTTCATTAGTCGGAGGGTCTTTAACTATGGCTACACCTTC.

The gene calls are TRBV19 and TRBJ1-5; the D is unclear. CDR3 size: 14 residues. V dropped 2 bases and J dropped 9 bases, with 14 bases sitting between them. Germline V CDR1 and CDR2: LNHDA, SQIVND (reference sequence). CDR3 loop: CASSIWGGFGPQHF. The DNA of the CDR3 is TGTGCCAGTAGTATATGGGGAGGGTTTGGGCCCCAGCATTTT.

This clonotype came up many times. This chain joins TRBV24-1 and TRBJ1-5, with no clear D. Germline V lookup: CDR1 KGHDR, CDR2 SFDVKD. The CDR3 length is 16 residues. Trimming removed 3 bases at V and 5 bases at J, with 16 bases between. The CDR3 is CATSDVAGRWDQPQHF. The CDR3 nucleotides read TGTGCCACCAGTGATGTGGCCGGGCGGTGGGATCAGCCCCAGCATTTT.

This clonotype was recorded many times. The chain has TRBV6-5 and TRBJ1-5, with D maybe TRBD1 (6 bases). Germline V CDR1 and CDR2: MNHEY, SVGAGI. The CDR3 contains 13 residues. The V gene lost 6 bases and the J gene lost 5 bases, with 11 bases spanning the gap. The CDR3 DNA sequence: TGTGCCAGCAGGACAGGTAGGGATCAGCCCCAGCATTTT. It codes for CASRTGRDQPQHF.

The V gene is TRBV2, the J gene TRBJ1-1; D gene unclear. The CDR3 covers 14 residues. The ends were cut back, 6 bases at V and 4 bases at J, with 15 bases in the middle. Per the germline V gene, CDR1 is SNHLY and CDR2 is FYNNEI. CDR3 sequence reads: CASSAELGSTEAFF. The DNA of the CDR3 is TGTGCCAGCAGCGCCGAATTGGGGTCCACTGAAGCTTTCTTT.

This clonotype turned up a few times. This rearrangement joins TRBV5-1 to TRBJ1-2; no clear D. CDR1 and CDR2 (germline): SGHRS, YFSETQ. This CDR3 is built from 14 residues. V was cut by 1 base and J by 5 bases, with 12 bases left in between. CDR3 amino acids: CASSLTFGEYGYTF. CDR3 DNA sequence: TGCGCCAGCAGCTTGACTTTTGGGGAGTATGGCTACACCTTC. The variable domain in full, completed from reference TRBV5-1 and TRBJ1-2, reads KAGVTQTPRYLIKTRGQQVTLSCSPISGHRSVSWYQQTPGQGLQFLFEYFSETQRNKGNFPGRFSGRQFSNSRSEMNVSTLELGDSALYLCASSLTFGEYGYTFGSGTRLTVV.

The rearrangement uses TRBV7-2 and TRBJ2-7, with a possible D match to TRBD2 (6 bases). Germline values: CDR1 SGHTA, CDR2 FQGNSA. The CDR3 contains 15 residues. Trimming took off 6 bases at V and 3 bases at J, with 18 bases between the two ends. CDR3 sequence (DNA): TGTGCCAGCAGTCCCCGACTAGAAATCTTCTACGAGCAGTACTTC. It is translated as CASSPRLEIFYEQYF.

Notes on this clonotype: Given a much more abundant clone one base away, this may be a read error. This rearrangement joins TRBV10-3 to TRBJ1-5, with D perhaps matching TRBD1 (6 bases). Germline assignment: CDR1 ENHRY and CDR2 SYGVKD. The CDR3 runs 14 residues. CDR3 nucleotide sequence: TGTGCCATCAGTGAGAGACGGGACAATCAGTCCCAGCATTTT. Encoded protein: CAISERRDNQSQHF.

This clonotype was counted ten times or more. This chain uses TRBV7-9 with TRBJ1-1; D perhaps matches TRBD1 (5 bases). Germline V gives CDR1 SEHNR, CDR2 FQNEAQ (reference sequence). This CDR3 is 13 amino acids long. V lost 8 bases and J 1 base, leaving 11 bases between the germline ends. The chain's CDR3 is CASAGTANTEAFF. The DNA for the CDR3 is TGTGCCAGCGCTGGGACGGCGAACACTGAAGCTTTCTTT.

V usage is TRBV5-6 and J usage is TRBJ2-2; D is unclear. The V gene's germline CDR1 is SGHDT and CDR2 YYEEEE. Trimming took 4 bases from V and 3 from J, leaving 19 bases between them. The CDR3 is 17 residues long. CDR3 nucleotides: TGTGCCAGCAGCCCCTATTTTGGACGTGACTACACCGGGGAGCTGTTTTTT. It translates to CASSPYFGRDYTGELFF.

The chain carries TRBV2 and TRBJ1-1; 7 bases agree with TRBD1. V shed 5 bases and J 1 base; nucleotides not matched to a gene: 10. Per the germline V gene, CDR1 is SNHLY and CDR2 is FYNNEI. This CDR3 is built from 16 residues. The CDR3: CASSLVTGMGNTEAFF. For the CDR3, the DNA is TGTGCCAGCAGTTTGGTGACAGGGATGGGGAACACTGAAGCTTTCTTT.

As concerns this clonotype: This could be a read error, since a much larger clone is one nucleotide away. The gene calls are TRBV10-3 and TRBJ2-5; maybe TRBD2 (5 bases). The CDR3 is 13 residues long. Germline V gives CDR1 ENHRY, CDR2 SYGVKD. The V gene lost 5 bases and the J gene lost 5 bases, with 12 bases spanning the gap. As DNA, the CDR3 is TGTGCCATCAGTCGCAGCGGTAGGGAGACCCAGTACTTC. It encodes CAISRSGRETQYF.

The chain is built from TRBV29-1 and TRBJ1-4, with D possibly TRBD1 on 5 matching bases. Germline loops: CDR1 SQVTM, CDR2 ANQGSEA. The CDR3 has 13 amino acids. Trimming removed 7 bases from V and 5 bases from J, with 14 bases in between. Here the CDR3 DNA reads TGCAGCGCCGGGACCGCAAGAAATGAAAAACTGTTTTTT. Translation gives CSAGTARNEKLFF.

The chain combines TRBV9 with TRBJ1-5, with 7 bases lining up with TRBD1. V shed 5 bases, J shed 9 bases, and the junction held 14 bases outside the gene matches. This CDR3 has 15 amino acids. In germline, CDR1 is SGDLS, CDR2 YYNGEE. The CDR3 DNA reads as TGTGCCAGCAGTGAGTCGAAGGTGACAGGGTGGCCCCAGCATTTT. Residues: CASSESKVTGWPQHF. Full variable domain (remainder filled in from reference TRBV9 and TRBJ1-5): DSGVTQTPKHLITATGQRVTLRCSPRSGDLSVYWYQQSLDQGLQFLIQYYNGEERAKGNILERFSAQQFPDLHSELNLSSLELGDSALYFCASSESKVTGWPQHFGDGTRLSIL.

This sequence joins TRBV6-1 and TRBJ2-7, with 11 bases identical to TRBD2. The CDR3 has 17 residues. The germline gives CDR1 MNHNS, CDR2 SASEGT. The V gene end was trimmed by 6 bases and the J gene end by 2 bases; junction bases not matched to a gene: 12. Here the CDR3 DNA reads TGTGCCAGCAGGCAAACTTCCGGGACTAGCGGAACCTACGAGCAGTACTTC. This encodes CASRQTSGTSGTYEQYF.